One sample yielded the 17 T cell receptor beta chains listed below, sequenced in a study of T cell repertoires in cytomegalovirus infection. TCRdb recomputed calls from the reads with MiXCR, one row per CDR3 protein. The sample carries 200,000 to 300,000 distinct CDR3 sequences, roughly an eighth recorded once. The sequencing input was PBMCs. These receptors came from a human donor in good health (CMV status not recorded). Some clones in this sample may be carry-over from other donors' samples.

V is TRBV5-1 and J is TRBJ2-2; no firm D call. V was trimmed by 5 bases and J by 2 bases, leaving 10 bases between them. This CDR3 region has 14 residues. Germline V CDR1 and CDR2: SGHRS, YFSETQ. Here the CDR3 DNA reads TGCGCCAGCAGACGGACGGTTAACACCGGGGAGCTGTTTTTT. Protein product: CASRRTVNTGELFF. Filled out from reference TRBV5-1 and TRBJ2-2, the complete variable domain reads KAGVTQTPRYLIKTRGQQVTLSCSPISGHRSVSWYQQTPGQGLQFLFEYFSETQRNKGNFPGRFSGRQFSNSRSEMNVSTLELGDSALYLCASRRTVNTGELFFGEGSRLTVL.

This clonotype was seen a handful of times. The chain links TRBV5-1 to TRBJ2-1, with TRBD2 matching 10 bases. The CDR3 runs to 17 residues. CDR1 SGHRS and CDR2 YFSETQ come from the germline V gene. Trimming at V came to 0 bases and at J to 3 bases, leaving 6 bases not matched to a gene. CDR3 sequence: CASSLGYSGGLYNEQFF. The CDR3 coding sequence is TGCGCCAGCAGCTTGGGTTATAGCGGGGGGCTCTACAATGAGCAGTTCTTC.

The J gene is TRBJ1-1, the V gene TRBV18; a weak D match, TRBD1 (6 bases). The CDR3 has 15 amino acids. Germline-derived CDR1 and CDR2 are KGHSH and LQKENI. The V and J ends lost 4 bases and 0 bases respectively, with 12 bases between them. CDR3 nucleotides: TGTGCCAGCTCACGGGGGGGGGCCATGAACACTGAAGCTTTCTTT. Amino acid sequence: CASSRGGAMNTEAFF.

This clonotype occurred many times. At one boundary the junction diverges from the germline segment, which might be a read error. The CDR3 DNA reads TGTGCCAGCACCACCGGGACAGGGAAGGTCTTC. It encodes CASTTGTGKVF. This sequence joins TRBV6-2 or TRBV6-3 and TRBJ2-1, with 9 bases aligning to TRBD1. Germline CDR1 and CDR2: MNHEY and SVGEGT. This CDR3 is built from 11 residues.

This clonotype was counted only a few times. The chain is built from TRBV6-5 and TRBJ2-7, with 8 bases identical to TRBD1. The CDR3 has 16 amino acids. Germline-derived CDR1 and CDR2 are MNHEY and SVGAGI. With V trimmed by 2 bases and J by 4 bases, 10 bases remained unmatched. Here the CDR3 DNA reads TGTGCCAGCAGTTACACCCTGTCCAGGGGGCGTTACGAGCAGTACTTC. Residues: CASSYTLSRGRYEQYF.

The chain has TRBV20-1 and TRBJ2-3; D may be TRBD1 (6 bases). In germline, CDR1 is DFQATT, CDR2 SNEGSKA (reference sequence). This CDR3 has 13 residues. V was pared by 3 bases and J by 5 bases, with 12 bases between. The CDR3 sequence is CSARTGGEDTQYF. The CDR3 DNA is TGCAGTGCTAGGACTGGGGGCGAAGATACGCAGTATTTT.

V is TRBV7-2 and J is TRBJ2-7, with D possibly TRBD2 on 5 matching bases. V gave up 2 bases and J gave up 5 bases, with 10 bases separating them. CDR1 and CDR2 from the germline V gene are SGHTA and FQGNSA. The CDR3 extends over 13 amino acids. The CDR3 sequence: CASSLTRPNEQYF. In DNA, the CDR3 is TGTGCCAGCAGCTTAACTAGACCTAACGAGCAGTACTTC.

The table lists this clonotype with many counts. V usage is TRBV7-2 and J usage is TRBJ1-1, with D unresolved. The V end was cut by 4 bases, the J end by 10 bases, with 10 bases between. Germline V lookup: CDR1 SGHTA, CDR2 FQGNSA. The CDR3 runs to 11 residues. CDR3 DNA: TGTGCCAGCAGCTCAACCCACCGAGCTTTCTTT. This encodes CASSSTHRAFF.

The CDR3 DNA follows: TGCAGCGTTGAAGATCGGTTAGTAACGGGAGTGCAAGAGACCCAGTACTTC. This codes for CSVEDRLVTGVQETQYF. V usage is TRBV29-1 and J usage is TRBJ2-5, with D possibly TRBD2 on 6 matching bases. The CDR3 contains 17 residues. CDR1 and CDR2 (germline): SQVTM, ANQGSEA. The germline V and J ends were trimmed by 0 bases and 2 bases, with 19 bases remaining between them.

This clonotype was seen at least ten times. CDR3 nucleotides: TGTGCCAGCAGTACTATAGGGAGGACCCAGCATTTT. It is translated as CASSTIGRTQHF. This chain joins TRBV28 and TRBJ1-5; D is unclear. The CDR3 is made up of 12 amino acids. V was trimmed by 5 bases and J by 11 bases, leaving 13 bases between them. Germline V gives CDR1 MDHEN, CDR2 SYDVKM.

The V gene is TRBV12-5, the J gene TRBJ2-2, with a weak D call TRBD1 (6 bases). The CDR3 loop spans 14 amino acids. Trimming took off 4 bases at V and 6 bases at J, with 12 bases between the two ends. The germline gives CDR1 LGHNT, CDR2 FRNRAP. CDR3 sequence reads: CASGSLQGSGELFF. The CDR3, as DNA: TGTGCTAGTGGTTCGCTACAGGGATCCGGGGAGCTGTTTTTT.

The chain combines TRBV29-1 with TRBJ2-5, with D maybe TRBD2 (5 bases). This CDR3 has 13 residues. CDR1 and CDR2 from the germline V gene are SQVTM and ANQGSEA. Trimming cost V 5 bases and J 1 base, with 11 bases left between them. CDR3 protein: CSVSFSAQETQYF. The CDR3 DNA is TGCAGCGTTTCCTTTAGCGCCCAAGAGACCCAGTACTTC.

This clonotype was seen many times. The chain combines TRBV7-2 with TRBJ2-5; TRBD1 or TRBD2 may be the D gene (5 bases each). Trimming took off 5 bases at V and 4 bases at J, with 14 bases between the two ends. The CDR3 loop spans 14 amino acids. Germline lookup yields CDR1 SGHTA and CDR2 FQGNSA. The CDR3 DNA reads TGTGCCAGCAGCCCGGCCACGGGGCCAGAGACCCAGTACTTC. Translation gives CASSPATGPETQYF.

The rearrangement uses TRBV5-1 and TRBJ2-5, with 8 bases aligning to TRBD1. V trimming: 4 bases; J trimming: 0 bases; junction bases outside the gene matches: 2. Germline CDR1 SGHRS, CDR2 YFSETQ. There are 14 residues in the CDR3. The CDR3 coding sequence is TGCGCCAGCAGCCCGGACAGGGACCAAGAGACCCAGTACTTC. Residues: CASSPDRDQETQYF.

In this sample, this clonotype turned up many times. The CDR3 DNA sequence: TGTGCCAGCAGCTTGAAGGGGCAGGAATCACCCCTCCACTTT. Its protein is CASSLKGQESPLHF. The rearrangement joins TRBV7-2 to TRBJ1-6, with D possibly being TRBD1 (5 bases). The CDR3 runs 14 residues. The V end was cut by 3 bases, the J end by 10 bases, with 13 bases between. Germline V lookup: CDR1 SGHTA, CDR2 FQGNSA.

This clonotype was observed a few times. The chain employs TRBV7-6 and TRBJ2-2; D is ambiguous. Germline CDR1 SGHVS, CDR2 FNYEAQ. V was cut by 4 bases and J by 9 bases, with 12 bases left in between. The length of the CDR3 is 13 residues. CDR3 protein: CASSSAETRELFF. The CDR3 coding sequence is TGTGCCAGCAGCTCAGCTGAAACGAGGGAGCTGTTTTTT.

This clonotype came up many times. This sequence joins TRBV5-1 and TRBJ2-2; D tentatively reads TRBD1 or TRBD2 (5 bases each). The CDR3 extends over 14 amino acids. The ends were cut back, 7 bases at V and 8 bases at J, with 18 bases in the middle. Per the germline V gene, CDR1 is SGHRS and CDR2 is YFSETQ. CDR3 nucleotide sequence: TGCGCCAGCGACAGCGGCTCCGGGTCAGGGGAGCTGTTTTTT. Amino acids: CASDSGSGSGELFF.